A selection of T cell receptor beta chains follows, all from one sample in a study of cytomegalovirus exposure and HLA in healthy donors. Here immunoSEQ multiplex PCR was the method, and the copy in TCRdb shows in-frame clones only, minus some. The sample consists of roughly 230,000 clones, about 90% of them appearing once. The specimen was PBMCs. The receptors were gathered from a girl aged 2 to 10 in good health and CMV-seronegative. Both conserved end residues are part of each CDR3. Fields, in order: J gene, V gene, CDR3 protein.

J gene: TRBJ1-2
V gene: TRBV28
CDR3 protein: CASRETGGFYGYTF

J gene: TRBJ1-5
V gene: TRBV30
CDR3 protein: CAWSIAGGFSNQPQHF

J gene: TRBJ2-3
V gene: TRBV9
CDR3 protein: CASSSPTSGRADTQYF

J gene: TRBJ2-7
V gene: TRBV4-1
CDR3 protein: CASSQNPSSYEQYF

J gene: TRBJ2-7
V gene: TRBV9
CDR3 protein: CASSRTGGTILQDGSEQYF

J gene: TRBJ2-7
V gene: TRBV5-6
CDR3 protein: CASSTPGQDSYEQYF

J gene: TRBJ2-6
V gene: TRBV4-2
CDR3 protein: CASRRDSSGANVLTF

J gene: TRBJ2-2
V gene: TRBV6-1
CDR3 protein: CASSAWAGELFF

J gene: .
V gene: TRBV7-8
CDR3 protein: CASSLGSPYEQYF

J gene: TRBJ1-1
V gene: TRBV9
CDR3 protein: CASSLAPDRTNTEAFF

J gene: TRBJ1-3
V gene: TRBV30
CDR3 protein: CAWSVRWRSGNTIYF

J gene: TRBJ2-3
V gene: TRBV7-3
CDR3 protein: CASSLRGGGAPDTQYF

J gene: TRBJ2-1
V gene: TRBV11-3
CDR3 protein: CASSLERENGQFF

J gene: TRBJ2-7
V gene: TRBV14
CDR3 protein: CASSHKRERSYEQYF

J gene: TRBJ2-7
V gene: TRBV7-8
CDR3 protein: CASSTETGFPLEQYF

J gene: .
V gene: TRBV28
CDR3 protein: CASSGTSLGQSPYEQYF

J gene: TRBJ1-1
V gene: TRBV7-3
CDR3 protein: CASSLERNTEAFF

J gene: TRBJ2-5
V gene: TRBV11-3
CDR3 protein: CARLPGLEGTQYF

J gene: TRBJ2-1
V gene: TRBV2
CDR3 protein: CASSEREGLARPTAYNEQFF

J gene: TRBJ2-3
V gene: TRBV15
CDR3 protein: CATSRDARGNTDTQYF

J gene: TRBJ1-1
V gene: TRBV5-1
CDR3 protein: CASSLVEPTEMNTEAFF

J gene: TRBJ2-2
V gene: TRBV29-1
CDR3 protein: CSVATGTGELFF

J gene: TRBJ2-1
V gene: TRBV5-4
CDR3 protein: CASSFGLAGAADNEQFF

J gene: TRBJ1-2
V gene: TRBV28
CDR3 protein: CASSLPTGGSPRGYGYTF

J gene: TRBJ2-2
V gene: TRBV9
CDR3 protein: CASSVSGNTGELFF

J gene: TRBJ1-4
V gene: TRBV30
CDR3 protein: CAWSTPWGANEKLFF

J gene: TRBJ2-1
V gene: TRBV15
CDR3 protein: CATSRIAGGVHEQFF

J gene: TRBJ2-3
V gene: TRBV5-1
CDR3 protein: CASSPTSGSTDTQYF

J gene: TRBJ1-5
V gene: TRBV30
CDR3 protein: CAWSIGSNQPQHF

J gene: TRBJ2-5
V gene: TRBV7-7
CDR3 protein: CASSLVEGLGETQYF

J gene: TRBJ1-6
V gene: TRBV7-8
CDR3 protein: CASSPRDNSPLHF

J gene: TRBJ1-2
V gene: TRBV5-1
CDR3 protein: CASSLAQGYGYTF

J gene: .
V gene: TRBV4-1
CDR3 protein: CASSQYVGTDSYEQYF

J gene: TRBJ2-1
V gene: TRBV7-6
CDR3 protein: CASSVSAGGLEQFF

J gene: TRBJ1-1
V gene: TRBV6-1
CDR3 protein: CASRYTLNTEAFF

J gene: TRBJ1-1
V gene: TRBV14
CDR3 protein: CASSQWPRTTNTEAFF

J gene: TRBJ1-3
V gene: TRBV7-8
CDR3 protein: CASSLAPGYSGNTIYF

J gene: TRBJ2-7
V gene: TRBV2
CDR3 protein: CASSYTTPYEQYF

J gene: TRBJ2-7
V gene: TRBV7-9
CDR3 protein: CASSVTASYEQYF

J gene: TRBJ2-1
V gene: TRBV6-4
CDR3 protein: CATAGEAGPQKQFF

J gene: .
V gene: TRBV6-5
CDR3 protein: CASSATGSSYEQYF

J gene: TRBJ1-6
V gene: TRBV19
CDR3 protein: CASSVLDSASPLHF

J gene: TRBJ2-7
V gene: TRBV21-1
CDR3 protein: CASSNWGRTYEQYF

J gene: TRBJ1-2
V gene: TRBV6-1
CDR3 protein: CASSESNNYGYTF

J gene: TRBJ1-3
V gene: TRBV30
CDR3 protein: CAWSTSGNTIYF

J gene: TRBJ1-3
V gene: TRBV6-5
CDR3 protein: CASSLTGSGNTIYF

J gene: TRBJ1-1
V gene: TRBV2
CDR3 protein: CATTFDRNTEAFF

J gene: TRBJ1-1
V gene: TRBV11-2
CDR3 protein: CASSPMLNTEAFF

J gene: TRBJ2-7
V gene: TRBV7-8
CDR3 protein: CASSKTEVGYEQYF

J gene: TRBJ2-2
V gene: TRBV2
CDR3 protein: CASSVLGQGRAGELFF

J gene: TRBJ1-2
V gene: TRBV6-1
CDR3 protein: CASSEARQGYGYTF

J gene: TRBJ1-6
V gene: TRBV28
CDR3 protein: CASSLRQINSPLHF

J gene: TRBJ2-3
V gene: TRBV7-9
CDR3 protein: CASSPVTSGTSTDTQYF

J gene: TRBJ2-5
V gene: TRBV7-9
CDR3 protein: CSSSPGLAGAETQYF

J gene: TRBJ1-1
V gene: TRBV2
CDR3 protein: CASTTGAEAFF

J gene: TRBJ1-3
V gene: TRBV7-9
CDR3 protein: CASSLGGISGNTIYF

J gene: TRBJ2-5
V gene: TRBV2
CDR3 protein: CASSADNQETQYF